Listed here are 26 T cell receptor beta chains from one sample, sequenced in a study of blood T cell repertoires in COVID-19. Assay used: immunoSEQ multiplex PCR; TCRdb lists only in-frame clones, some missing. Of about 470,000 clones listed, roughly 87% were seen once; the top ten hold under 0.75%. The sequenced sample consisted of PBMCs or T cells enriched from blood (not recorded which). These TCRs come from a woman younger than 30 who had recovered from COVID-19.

This CDR3 reads CASSFQGAGEKLFF. The CDR3 region has the DNA TGTGCCAGCAGTTTCCAGGGGGCTGGCGAAAAACTGTTTTTT. The chain links TRBV28 to TRBJ1-4, with 8 nucleotides matching TRBD1. V was clipped by 3 bases and J by 8 bases; unmatched bases: 5. Germline V lookup: CDR1 MDHEN, CDR2 SYDVKM. The CDR3 spans 14 residues.

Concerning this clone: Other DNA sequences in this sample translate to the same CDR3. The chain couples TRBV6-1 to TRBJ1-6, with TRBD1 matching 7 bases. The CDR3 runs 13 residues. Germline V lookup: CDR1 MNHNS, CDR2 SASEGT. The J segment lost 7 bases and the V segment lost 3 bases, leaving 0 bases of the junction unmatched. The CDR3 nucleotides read TGTGCCAGCAGTGACAGGGGGAATTCACCCCTCCACTTT. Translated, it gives CASSDRGNSPLHF.

CDR3 protein: CASSQATSGYNSPLHF. For the CDR3, the DNA is TGCGCCAGCAGCCAGGCCACCTCAGGGTACAATTCACCCCTCCACTTT. The rearrangement uses TRBV4-1 and TRBJ1-6; TRBD1 is a possible D gene (5 bases). The V and J ends lost 3 bases and 7 bases respectively, with 16 bases between them. CDR1 and CDR2 (germline): MGHRA, YSYEKL. The length of the CDR3 is 16 residues.

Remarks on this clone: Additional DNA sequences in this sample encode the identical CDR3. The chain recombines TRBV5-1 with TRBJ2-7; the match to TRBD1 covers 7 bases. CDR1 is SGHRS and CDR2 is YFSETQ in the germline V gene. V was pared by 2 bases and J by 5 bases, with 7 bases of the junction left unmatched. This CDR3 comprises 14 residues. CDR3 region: CASSLRTGGDEQYF. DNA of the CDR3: TGCGCCAGCAGCTTAAGGACAGGAGGCGACGAGCAGTACTTC.

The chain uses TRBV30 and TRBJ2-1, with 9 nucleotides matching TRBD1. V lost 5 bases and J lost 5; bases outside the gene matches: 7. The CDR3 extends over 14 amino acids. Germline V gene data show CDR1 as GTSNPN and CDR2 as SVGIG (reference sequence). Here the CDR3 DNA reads TGTGCCTGGGACCGGACAGGGGCGGACAATGAGCAGTTCTTC. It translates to CAWDRTGADNEQFF. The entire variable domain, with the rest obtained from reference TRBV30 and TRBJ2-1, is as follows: SQTIHQWPATLVQPVGSPLSLECTVEGTSNPNLYWYRQAAGRGLQLLFYSVGIGQISSEVPQNLSASRPQDRQFILSSKKLLLSDSGFYLCAWDRTGADNEQFFGPGTRLTVL.

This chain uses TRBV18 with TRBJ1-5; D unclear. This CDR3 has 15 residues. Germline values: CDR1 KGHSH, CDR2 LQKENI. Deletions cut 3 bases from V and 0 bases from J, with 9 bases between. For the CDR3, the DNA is TGTGCCAGCTCACCGCTTCCGGGTAGCAATCAGCCCCAGCATTTT. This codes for CASSPLPGSNQPQHF.

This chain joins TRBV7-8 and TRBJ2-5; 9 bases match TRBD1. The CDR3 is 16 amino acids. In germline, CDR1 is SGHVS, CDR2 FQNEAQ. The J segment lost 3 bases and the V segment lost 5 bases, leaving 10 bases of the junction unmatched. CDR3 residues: CASSPWDREEEETQYF. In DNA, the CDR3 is TGTGCCAGCAGCCCTTGGGACAGGGAGGAGGAAGAGACCCAGTACTTC. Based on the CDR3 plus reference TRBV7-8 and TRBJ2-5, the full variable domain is GAGVSQSPRYKVAKRGQDVALRCDPISGHVSLFWYQQALGQGPEFLTYFQNEAQLDKSGLPSDRFFAERPEGSVSTLKIQRTQQEDSAVYLCASSPWDREEEETQYFGPGTRLLVL.

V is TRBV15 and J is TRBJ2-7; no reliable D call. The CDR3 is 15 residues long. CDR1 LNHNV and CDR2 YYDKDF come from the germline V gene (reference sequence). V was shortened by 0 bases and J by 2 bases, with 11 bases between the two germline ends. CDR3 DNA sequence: TGTGCCACCAGCAGAGATCTTTACAACACCTACGAGCAGTACTTC. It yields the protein CATSRDLYNTYEQYF.

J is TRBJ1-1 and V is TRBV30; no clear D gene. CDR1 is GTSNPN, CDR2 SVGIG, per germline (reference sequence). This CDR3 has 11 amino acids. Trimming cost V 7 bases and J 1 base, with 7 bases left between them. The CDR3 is CASRQNTEAFF. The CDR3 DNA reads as TGTGCCTCCAGACAGAACACTGAAGCTTTCTTT.

The DNA for the CDR3 is TGTGCCAGTAGTGTGGGACAGGGGGGCTATGGCTACACCTTC. Translating gives CASSVGQGGYGYTF. The chain carries TRBV19 and TRBJ1-2; TRBD1 agrees at 11 bases. Germline V gene data show CDR1 as LNHDA and CDR2 as SQIVND (reference sequence). With 5 bases clipped from V and 4 bases from J, the junction kept 3 bases outside the gene matches. This CDR3 has 14 residues.

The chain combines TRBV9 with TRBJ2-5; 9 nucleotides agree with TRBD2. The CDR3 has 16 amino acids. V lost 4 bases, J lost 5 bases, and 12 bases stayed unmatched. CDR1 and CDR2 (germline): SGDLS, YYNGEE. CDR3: CASSPRGAGGGETQYF. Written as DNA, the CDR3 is TGTGCCAGCAGCCCTCGTGGAGCGGGGGGAGGGGAGACCCAGTACTTC.

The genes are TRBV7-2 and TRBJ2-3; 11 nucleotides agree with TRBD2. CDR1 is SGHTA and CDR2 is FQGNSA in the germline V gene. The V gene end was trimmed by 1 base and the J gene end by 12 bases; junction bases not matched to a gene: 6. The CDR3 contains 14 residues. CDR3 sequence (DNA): TGTGCCAGCAGCTTAGGGTTAGCGGGGGGGCATCAGTATTTT. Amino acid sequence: CASSLGLAGGHQYF.

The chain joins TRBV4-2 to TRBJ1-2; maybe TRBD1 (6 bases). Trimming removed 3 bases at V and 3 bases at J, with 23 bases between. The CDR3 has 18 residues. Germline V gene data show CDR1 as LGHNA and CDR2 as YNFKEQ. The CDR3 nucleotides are TGTGCCAGCAGCCAGTTTACAGGGAACCGGGCACGGTACTATGGCTACACCTTC. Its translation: CASSQFTGNRARYYGYTF.

The CDR3 sequence is CASTLGRPNTEAFF. In nucleotides, the CDR3 is TGTGCCAGTACCCTGGGGCGGCCGAACACTGAAGCTTTCTTT. The chain links TRBV19 to TRBJ1-1; tentatively, D is TRBD1 (5 bases). The CDR3 length is 14 residues. V gave up 7 bases and J gave up 1 base, with 13 bases separating them. Germline assignment: CDR1 LNHDA and CDR2 SQIVND (reference sequence).

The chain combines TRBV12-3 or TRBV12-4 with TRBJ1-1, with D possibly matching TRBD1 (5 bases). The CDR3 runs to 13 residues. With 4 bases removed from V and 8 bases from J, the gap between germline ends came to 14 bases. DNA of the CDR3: TGTGCCAGCAGTTCCGCAGGGTCTCTCGAAGCTTTCTTT. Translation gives CASSSAGSLEAFF.

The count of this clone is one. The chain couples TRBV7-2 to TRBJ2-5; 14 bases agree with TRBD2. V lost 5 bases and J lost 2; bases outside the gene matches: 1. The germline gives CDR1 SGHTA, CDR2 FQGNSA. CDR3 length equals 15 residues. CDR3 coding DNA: TGTGCCAGCAGCAGGACTAGCGGGGGGCAAGAGACCCAGTACTTC. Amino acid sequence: CASSRTSGGQETQYF.

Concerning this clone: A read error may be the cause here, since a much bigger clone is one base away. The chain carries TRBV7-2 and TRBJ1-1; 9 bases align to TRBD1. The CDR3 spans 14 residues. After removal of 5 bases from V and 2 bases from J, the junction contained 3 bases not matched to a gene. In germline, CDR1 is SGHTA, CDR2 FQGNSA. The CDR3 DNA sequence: TGTGCCAGCAGCCCTACAGGGGGCAACACTGAAGCTTTCTTT. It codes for CASSPTGGNTEAFF.

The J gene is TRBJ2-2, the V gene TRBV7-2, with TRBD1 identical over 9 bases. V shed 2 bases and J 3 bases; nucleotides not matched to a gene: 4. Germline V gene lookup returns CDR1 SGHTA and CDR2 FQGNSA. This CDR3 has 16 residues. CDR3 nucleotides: TGTGCCAGCAGCTTAAACAGGGGGCGGGACACCGGGGAGCTGTTTTTT. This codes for CASSLNRGRDTGELFF.

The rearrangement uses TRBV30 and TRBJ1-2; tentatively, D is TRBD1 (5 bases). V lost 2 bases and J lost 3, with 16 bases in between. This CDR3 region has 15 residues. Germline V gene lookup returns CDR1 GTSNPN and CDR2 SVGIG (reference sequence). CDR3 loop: CAWSSHADSYYGYTF. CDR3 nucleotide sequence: TGTGCCTGGAGTTCTCACGCCGACAGCTACTATGGCTACACCTTC.

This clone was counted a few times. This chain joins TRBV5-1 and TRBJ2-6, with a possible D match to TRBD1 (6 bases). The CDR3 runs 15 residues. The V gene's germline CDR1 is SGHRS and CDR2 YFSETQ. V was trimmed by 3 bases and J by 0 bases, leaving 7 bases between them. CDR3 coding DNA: TGCGCCAGCAGCTCACAGGGCTCTGGGGCCAACGTCCTGACTTTC. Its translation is CASSSQGSGANVLTF.

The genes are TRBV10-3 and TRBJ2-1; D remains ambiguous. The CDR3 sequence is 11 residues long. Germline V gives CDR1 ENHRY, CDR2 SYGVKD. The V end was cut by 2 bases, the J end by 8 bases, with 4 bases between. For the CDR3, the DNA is TGTGCCATCAGTGAGGGAGATGAGCAGTTCTTC. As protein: CAISEGDEQFF.

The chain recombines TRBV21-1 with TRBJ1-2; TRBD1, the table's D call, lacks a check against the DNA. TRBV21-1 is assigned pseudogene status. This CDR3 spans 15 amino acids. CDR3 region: CASRPLGQGVGGYTF. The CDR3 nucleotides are TGTGCCAGCAGACCTCTGGGACAGGGGGTTGGTGGCTACACCTTC.

CDR3 amino acids: CASSEALLIDRSNYGYTF. The CDR3 nucleotides are TGTGCCAGCAGTGAAGCGCTTCTTATTGACAGATCTAACTATGGCTACACCTTC. The chain links TRBV6-1 to TRBJ1-2; weak D call: TRBD1 (5 bases). The germline CDR1 and CDR2 sequences are MNHNS and SASEGT. This CDR3 is built from 18 residues. The V gene lost 0 bases and the J gene lost 0 bases, with 17 bases spanning the gap.

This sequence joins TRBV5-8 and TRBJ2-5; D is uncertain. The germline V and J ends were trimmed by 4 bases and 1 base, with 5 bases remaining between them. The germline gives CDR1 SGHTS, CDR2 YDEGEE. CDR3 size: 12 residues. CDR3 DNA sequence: TGTGCCAGCAGCCAGATCCAAGAGACCCAGTACTTC. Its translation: CASSQIQETQYF.

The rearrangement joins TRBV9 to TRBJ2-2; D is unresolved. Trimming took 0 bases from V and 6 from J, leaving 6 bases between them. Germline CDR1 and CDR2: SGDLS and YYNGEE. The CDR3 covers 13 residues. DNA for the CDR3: TGTGCCAGCAGCGTAGTCCCCGCCGGGGAGCTGTTTTTT. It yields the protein CASSVVPAGELFF.

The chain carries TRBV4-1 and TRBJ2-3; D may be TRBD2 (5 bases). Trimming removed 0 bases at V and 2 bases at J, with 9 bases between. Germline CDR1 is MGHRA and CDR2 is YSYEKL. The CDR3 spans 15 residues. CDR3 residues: CASSQEVATTDTQYF. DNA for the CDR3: TGCGCCAGCAGCCAAGAAGTAGCGACCACAGATACGCAGTATTTT.